What follows is one T cell receptor beta chain and its context. The source of the sample is a study of blood T cell repertoires in COVID-19. As for the study in general: Researchers got acute and convalescent COVID-19 samples from the United States, Italy and Spain. Sources were T cells, B-cell-depleted T cells, or PBMCs; the material itself was cDNA or gDNA.

In the original analysis: From reference gene primer amplification, estimates of nucleated cell counts were derived. This table comes from immunoSEQ multiplex PCR, and its TCRdb copy is limited to in-frame clones, with some not included. V and J calls plus clone size are reproduced from that table; the DNA served to infer D and trimming. The sample lists 200,000 or so clones; roughly 84% were seen once. Trimming pared 4 bases from V and 4 bases from J, leaving 14 bases between. CDR1 and CDR2 from the germline V gene are GTSNPN and SVGIG (reference sequence). There are 14 residues in the CDR3. Material for sequencing was peripheral blood. This chain links TRBV30 with TRBJ1-3; weak D call: TRBD1 (6 bases). The receptor comes from a woman in her twenties or thirties who had recovered from COVID-19. The DNA for the CDR3 is TGTGCCTGGATGGGGGGGCTGCACGGAAACACCATATATTTT. Its translation: CAWMGGLHGNTIYF.